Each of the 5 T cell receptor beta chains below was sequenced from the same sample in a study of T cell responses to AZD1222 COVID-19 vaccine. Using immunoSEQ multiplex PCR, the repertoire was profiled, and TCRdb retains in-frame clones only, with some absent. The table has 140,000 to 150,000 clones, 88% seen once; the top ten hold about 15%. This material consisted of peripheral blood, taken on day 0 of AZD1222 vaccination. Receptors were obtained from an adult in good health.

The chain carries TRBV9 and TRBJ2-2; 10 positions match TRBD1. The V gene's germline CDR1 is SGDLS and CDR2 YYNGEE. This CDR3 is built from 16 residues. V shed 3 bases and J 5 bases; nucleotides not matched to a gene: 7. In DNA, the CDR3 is TGTGCCAGCAGCGCCGACAGGGGGCAAGGGACCGGGGAGCTGTTTTTT. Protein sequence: CASSADRGQGTGELFF.

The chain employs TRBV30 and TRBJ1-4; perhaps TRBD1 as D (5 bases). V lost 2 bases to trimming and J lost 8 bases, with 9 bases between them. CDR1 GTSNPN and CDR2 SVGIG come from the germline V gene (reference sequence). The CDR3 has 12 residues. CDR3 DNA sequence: TGTGCCTGGAGTTCCCGGGGGGAAAAACTGTTTTTT. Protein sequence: CAWSSRGEKLFF.

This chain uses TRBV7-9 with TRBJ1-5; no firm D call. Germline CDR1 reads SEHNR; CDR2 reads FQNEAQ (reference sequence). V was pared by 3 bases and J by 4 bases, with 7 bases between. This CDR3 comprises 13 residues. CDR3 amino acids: CASSFEGNQPQHF. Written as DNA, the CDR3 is TGTGCCAGCAGCTTTGAAGGGAATCAGCCCCAGCATTTT.

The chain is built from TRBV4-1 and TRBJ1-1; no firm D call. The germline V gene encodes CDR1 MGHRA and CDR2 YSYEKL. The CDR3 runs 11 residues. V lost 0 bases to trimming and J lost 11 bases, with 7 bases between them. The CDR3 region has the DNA TGCGCCAGCAGCCAAGAGGGAGACGCTTTCTTT. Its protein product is CASSQEGDAFF.

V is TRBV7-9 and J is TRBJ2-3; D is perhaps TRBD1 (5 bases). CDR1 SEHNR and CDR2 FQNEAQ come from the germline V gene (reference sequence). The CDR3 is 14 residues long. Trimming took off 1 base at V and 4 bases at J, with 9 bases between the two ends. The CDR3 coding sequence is TGTGCCAGCAGCTTAGAGGGGAACGCAGATACGCAGTATTTT. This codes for CASSLEGNADTQYF. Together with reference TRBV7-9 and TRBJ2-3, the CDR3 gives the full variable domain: DTGVSQNPRHKITKRGQNVTFRCDPISEHNRLYWYRQTLGQGPEFLTYFQNEAQLEKSRLLSDRFSAERPKGSFSTLEIQRTEQGDSAMYLCASSLEGNADTQYFGPGTRLTVL.